This T cell receptor (beta chain) comes out of a study of blood T cell repertoires in COVID-19. Study as a whole: From T cells, B-cell-depleted T cells, or PBMCs came the material, which was cDNA or gDNA.

The CDR3 extends over 16 amino acids. With V trimmed by 1 base and J by 0 bases, 3 bases remained unmatched. Germline loops: CDR1 SGHVS, CDR2 FQNEAQ. In the original processing: Reference gene primer amplification yielded estimated nucleated cell counts. Sequencing was performed with immunoSEQ multiplex PCR; in TCRdb, only in-frame clones are kept and a portion is missing. The V and J calls and the clone size are those of that table, but D and trimming were determined from the DNA. The sample has 100,000 to 150,000 clones; 55% to 75% are singletons. Sequences were obtained from peripheral blood. The chain recombines TRBV7-8 with TRBJ2-3; 8 nucleotides agree with TRBD2. This TCR was sampled from a woman in her 70s with acute or convalescent COVID-19. CDR3 region: CASSLEAGASTDTQYF. The CDR3 region has the DNA TGTGCCAGCAGCTTAGAAGCGGGGGCTAGCACAGATACGCAGTATTTT.